This TCR beta chain emerged from a study of shared T cell receptors in the human thymus. V lost 5 bases and J lost 0, with 12 bases in between. Per germline, CDR1 MDHEN and CDR2 SYDVKM. The CDR3 is 15 amino acids. The assay was immunoSEQ multiplex PCR, and TCRdb's table has in-frame clones only and misses some. Among fewer than 700,000 clones listed, over 75% were seen once. This sample was also put to use in a study of human thymus T cells. That study adds: Donation came from healthy Finnish infants having corrective surgery for congenital heart defects. Thymus tissue was removed during corrective cardiac surgery. An apparent bias in V and J gene usage was seen in thymic and blood repertoires. Related studies found that unrelated individuals share highly overlapping thymic repertoires.

This clonotype was sampled from a boy under two years old with a congenital heart defect. The sample consisted of thymocytes. V gene TRBV28 combines with J gene TRBJ2-3; D might be TRBD1 (6 bases). CDR3 in amino acids: CASSETGPSTDTQYF. The CDR3 nucleotides read TGTGCCAGCAGTGAGACAGGTCCGAGCACAGATACGCAGTATTTT.